The source of this T cell receptor beta chain is a study of persistence of HIV-infected CD4 T cells. Germline V gene sequence: CDR1 LNHDA, CDR2 SQIVND (reference sequence). V lost 6 bases, J lost 4 bases, and 5 bases stayed unmatched. The CDR3 extends over 14 amino acids. To note about this clone: No antigen is known for it.

This was the immunoSEQ version 4 assay in survey mode. Clones were sequenced by immunoSEQ multiplex PCR, and TCRdb holds only the in-frame ones, with some missing. The table shows fewer than 40,000 clones, with 60% to 75% occurring only once. The stimulus was an HIV-1 Gag 15-mer peptide pool, about 1.1 ug/peptide/mL. Sorting of responding CD4+ T cells relied on upregulated CD40 ligand together with CD69. The clonotype originates from an adult man with HIV who was CMV-seropositive. This specimen was CD4+ T cells sorted from PBMCs after roughly 18-hour stimulation, taken from a patient who received antiretroviral therapy. The rearrangement uses TRBV19 and TRBJ1-1; 10 positions match TRBD1. CDR3 residues: CASSRDRGATEAFF. The CDR3 region has the DNA TGTGCCAGTAGCCGGGACAGGGGAGCCACTGAAGCTTTCTTT.